The 15 T cell receptor beta chains below come from one sample, sequenced in a study of blood T cell repertoires in COVID-19. The table came from immunoSEQ multiplex PCR; TCRdb's copy has only in-frame clones and leaves some out. The sample comprises some 360,000 clones, roughly 87% of which are singletons, and under 5% rests with the top ten. The sample comprised peripheral blood. These receptors originate from a woman aged 55 to 70 with COVID-19, enrolled during active disease.

J is TRBJ1-3 and V is TRBV30; a weak D match, TRBD1 (5 bases). The V gene lost 2 bases and the J gene lost 1 base, with 9 bases spanning the gap. This CDR3 has 14 residues. CDR1 and CDR2 (germline): GTSNPN, SVGIG (reference sequence). Written as DNA, the CDR3 is TGTGCCTGGAGTAAGGGGACTTCTGGAAACACCATATATTTT. It translates to CAWSKGTSGNTIYF. Based on the CDR3 plus reference TRBV30 and TRBJ1-3, the full variable domain is SQTIHQWPATLVQPVGSPLSLECTVEGTSNPNLYWYRQAAGRGLQLLFYSVGIGQISSEVPQNLSASRPQDRQFILSSKKLLLSDSGFYLCAWSKGTSGNTIYFGEGSWLTVV.

Concerning this clone: Compared with germline, one end of the junction differs, possibly owing to a read error. The J gene is TRBJ1-6, the V gene TRBV5-6; a possible D gene is TRBD1 (6 bases). CDR3 size: 15 residues. CDR1 SGHDT and CDR2 YYEEEE come from the germline V gene. The CDR3 spells CASSFRDTGGSSLHF. For the CDR3, the DNA is TGTGCCAGCAGCTTCAGGGACACGGGGGGTTCATCCCTCCACTTT.

The gene calls are TRBV7-2 and TRBJ1-2; no clear D. The V gene lost 3 bases and the J gene lost 7 bases, with 15 bases spanning the gap. This CDR3 comprises 14 residues. Germline loops: CDR1 SGHTA, CDR2 FQGNSA. The CDR3 loop is CASSLIRSRAGYTF. CDR3 coding DNA: TGTGCCAGCAGCTTGATCCGCTCGAGGGCTGGCTACACCTTC.

This chain links TRBV6-5 with TRBJ2-7; TRBD1 agrees at 7 bases. The CDR3 has 13 amino acids. The V gene end was trimmed by 5 bases and the J gene end by 3 bases; junction bases not matched to a gene: 4. The germline CDR1 and CDR2 sequences are MNHEY and SVGAGI. The CDR3 coding sequence is TGTGCCAGCAGTCCGACAGGGAGCTACGAGCAGTACTTC. Its protein is CASSPTGSYEQYF.

The rearrangement uses TRBV19 and TRBJ2-2; the D is unclear. This CDR3 contains 15 residues. The V and J ends lost 7 bases and 7 bases respectively, with 19 bases between them. Germline V CDR1 and CDR2: LNHDA, SQIVND (reference sequence). The CDR3 sequence is CASTTTRVTVGELFF. The CDR3 nucleotides are TGTGCCAGTACCACGACTCGGGTGACCGTCGGGGAGCTGTTTTTT.

The chain links TRBV27 to TRBJ2-1; tentative D call: TRBD1 (6 bases). The germline gives CDR1 MNHEY, CDR2 SMNVEV (reference sequence). V was shortened by 2 bases and J by 7 bases, with 24 bases between the two germline ends. This CDR3 region has 18 residues. The CDR3 region has the DNA TGTGCCAGCAGTTTAGTTACGATCTCTCAGGGGCTGGGGAATGAGCAGTTCTTC. The encoded protein is CASSLVTISQGLGNEQFF.

The chain links TRBV6-5 to TRBJ1-5; TRBD1 might be the D (5 bases). V lost 6 bases to trimming and J lost 0 bases, with 12 bases between them. The CDR3 length is 15 residues. The germline CDR1 and CDR2 sequences are MNHEY and SVGAGI. CDR3 sequence reads: CASRRTLLSNQPQHF. In DNA, the CDR3 is TGTGCCAGCAGGCGGACACTCCTTAGCAATCAGCCCCAGCATTTT.

This sequence joins TRBV6-5 and TRBJ1-5, with 7 bases aligning to TRBD1. The CDR3 runs 14 residues. From germline, CDR1 is MNHEY and CDR2 SVGAGI. J was trimmed by 6 bases and V by 6 bases; bases with no gene match: 8. In nucleotides, the CDR3 is TGTGCCAGCAGGAAAGGACAGGCGGCTCAGCCCCAGCATTTT. The encoded protein is CASRKGQAAQPQHF.

The V gene is TRBV9, the J gene TRBJ2-5; a weak D match, TRBD2 (6 bases). CDR3 length: 15 residues. Germline values: CDR1 SGDLS, CDR2 YYNGEE. Between the trimmed V and J ends, which lost 2 bases and 1 base, there was a span of 12 bases. Written as DNA, the CDR3 is TGTGCCAGCAGCGTCCGGGGGAGCGGCCAAGAGACCCAGTACTTC. Residues: CASSVRGSGQETQYF.

The chain is built from TRBV7-9 and TRBJ1-1, with 7 bases matching TRBD1. Trimming removed 6 bases from V and 8 bases from J; junction bases left unmatched: 6. In germline, CDR1 is SEHNR, CDR2 FQNEAQ (reference sequence). The CDR3 sequence is 12 residues long. CDR3 residues: CASRRDREEAFF. In DNA, the CDR3 is TGTGCCAGCAGGCGCGACAGGGAGGAAGCTTTCTTT.

This clone was found a few times. This rearrangement joins TRBV13 to TRBJ2-1, with 9 bases identical to TRBD2. Germline CDR1 is PRHDT and CDR2 is FYEKMQ (reference sequence). CDR3 size: 15 residues. With 5 bases clipped from V and 2 bases from J, the junction kept 4 bases outside the gene matches. The CDR3 here is CASSPRGGTYNEQFF. The CDR3 nucleotides are TGTGCCAGCAGCCCGCGGGGGGGAACCTACAATGAGCAGTTCTTC.

The CDR3 DNA is TGTGCCAGCAGCTTAGCAACATACAATGAGCAGTTCTTC. Its translation is CASSLATYNEQFF. This chain connects TRBV7-9 to TRBJ2-1, with D hard to call. This CDR3 has 13 amino acids. Trimming cost V 0 bases and J 4 bases, with 4 bases left between them. CDR1 is SEHNR, CDR2 FQNEAQ, per germline (reference sequence).

This clone was seen a single time. CDR3 loop: CAISQGQNVYGYTF. CDR3 DNA sequence: TGTGCCATCAGTCAAGGACAGAACGTCTATGGCTACACCTTC. The V call is TRBV10-3, the J call TRBJ1-2, with D perhaps TRBD1 (6 bases). This CDR3 region has 14 residues. V shed 5 bases and J shed 4 bases, with 14 bases lying between them. The germline CDR1 and CDR2 sequences are ENHRY and SYGVKD.

The genes are TRBV5-1 and TRBJ1-4; D perhaps matches TRBD1 (5 bases). The V end lost 0 bases, the J end lost 7 bases, and 13 bases lay between the germline ends. CDR1 SGHRS and CDR2 YFSETQ come from the germline V gene. The CDR3 extends over 15 amino acids. The CDR3 DNA sequence: TGCGCCAGCAGCTTGGATGCAGGGAGGGCTGAAAAACTGTTTTTT. Its translation is CASSLDAGRAEKLFF.

The CDR3 nucleotides read TGTGCCAGTAGTGAGTCAGCGAACTCCTACGAGCAGTACTTC. Residues: CASSESANSYEQYF. V gene TRBV19 combines with J gene TRBJ2-7; no clear D gene. Trimming cost V 5 bases and J 0 bases, with 11 bases left between them. The CDR3 is 14 amino acids. Germline CDR1 reads LNHDA; CDR2 reads SQIVND (reference sequence).